These T cell receptor beta chains were read from a single sample in a study of CD8 T cells in Susac syndrome. TCRdb reanalysed the immunoSEQ multiplex PCR reads using MiXCR and keeps one entry per CDR3 protein. The table records 100,000 to 150,000 distinct CDR3 sequences, approximately 93% of them present only once. The specimen was CD8+ T cells from PBMCs. Source of these receptors: a human donor with multiple sclerosis. CDR3s include the opening cysteine and the closing phenylalanine or tryptophan. The order of the fields is V gene, clone size, J gene, D gene, CDR3 protein, CDR3 DNA. A D gene is named only where the DNA matches it firmly. Size tells how often a clone was seen (once, few, many) or the class of an expanded clone, and some rows leave it out.

>TRBV9|.|TRBJ1-1|.
CASSVSGSGTEAFF
TGTGCCAGCAGCGTATCGGGGTCGGGCACTGAAGCTTTCTTT
>TRBV10-3|.|TRBJ2-3|TRBD2
CAIRREEGAGEQDTQYF
TGTGCCATCAGGCGAGAGGAGGGAGCGGGGGAACAAGATACGCAGTATTTT
>TRBV28|.|TRBJ2-7|.
CASRAGSGIYEQYF
TGTGCCAGCAGAGCCGGGTCCGGGATATACGAGCAGTACTTC
>TRBV25-1|.|TRBJ1-1|TRBD1
CASSHRGLADTEAFF
TGTGCCAGCAGCCACAGGGGGCTTGCGGACACTGAAGCTTTCTTT
>TRBV4-1|.|TRBJ2-1|TRBD2
CASSQGTSGAHEQFF
TGCGCCAGCAGCCAAGGGACTAGCGGGGCCCATGAGCAGTTCTTC
>TRBV12-3/TRBV12-4|.|TRBJ2-7|TRBD1
CASSLGWDRKYEQYF
TGTGCCAGCAGTTTAGGTTGGGACAGAAAATACGAGCAGTACTTC
>TRBV11-3|.|TRBJ1-1|TRBD1
CASSTGGANTEAFF
TGTGCCAGCAGCACAGGGGGTGCCAACACTGAAGCTTTCTTT
>TRBV12-3/TRBV12-4|.|TRBJ1-2|.
CASSFRAGHNYGYTF
TGTGCCAGCAGTTTTCGGGCAGGTCATAACTATGGCTACACCTTC
>TRBV7-2|.|TRBJ2-5|TRBD2
CASSSGGARETQYF
TGTGCCAGCAGTTCGGGGGGGGCGAGGGAGACCCAGTACTTC
>TRBV7-9|.|TRBJ2-4|.
CASSSEGSLLAKNIQYF
TGTGCCAGCAGCTCCGAGGGCTCGTTACTAGCCAAAAACATTCAGTACTTC
>TRBV12-3/TRBV12-4|once|TRBJ1-6|TRBD1
CASTEGQGAKSLGSPLHF
TGTGCCAGCACCGAAGGACAGGGGGCGAAGTCCCTTGGTTCACCCCTCCACTTT
>TRBV7-8|once|TRBJ2-1|TRBD2
CASSLLAGHYNEQFF
TGTGCCAGCAGCCTCCTAGCGGGCCACTACAATGAGCAGTTCTTC
>TRBV4-2|.|TRBJ2-7|TRBD1
CASSHRTGTVVYEQYF
TGTGCCAGCAGCCATCGGACCGGGACAGTGGTCTACGAGCAGTACTTC
>TRBV6-1|once|TRBJ1-4|.
CASSADGEKLFF
TGTGCCAGCAGTGCGGACGGGGAAAAACTGTTTTTT
>TRBV28|.|TRBJ2-5|.
CASSFLKQAETQYF
TGTGCCAGCAGTTTCCTCAAGCAGGCGGAGACCCAGTACTTC
>TRBV9|.|TRBJ1-1|.
CASSVHPAGANTEAFF
TGTGCCAGCAGCGTACATCCGGCAGGGGCGAACACTGAAGCTTTCTTT